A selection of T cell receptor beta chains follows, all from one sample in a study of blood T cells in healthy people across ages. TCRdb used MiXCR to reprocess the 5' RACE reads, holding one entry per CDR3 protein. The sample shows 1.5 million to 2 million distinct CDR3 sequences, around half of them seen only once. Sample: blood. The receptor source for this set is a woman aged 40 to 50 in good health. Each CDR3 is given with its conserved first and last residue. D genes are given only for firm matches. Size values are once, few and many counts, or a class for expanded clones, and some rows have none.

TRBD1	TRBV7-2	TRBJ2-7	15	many	CASSVDRGRSYEQYF	TGTGCCAGCAGCGTGGACAGGGGGCGTTCTTACGAGCAGTACTTC
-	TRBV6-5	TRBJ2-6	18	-	CASSYSRGGASGANVLTF	TGTGCCAGCAGTTACTCGAGGGGGGGCGCATCTGGGGCCAACGTCCTGACTTTC
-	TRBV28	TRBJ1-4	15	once	CASSSTDSTNEKLFF	TGTGCCAGCAGTTCCACGGATTCCACTAATGAAAAACTGTTTTTT
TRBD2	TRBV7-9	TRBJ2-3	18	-	CASLGLAGTAGETDTQYF	TGTGCCAGCTTGGGGCTAGCGGGGACCGCAGGGGAGACAGATACGCAGTATTTT
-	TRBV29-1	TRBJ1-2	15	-	CSVGEGRGTFYGYTF	TGCAGCGTTGGGGAAGGGCGGGGAACCTTCTATGGCTACACCTTC
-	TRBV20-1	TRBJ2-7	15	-	CSARPRGPTYNEQYF	TGCAGTGCTAGACCCCGGGGGCCAACCTACAATGAGCAGTACTTC
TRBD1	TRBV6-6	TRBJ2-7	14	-	CASSTPGQGHEQYF	TGTGCCAGCAGTACCCCGGGACAGGGACACGAGCAGTACTTC
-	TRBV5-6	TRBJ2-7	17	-	CASSLAGRELLAYEQYF	TGTGCCAGCAGCTTGGCGGGCAGGGAACTTTTGGCCTACGAGCAGTACTTC
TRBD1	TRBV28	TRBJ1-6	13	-	CASRTGGFSPLHF	TGTGCCAGCAGGACAGGGGGCTTCTCACCCCTCCACTTT
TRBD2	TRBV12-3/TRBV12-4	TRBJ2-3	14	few	CASSPSGTTDTQYF	TGTGCCAGCAGTCCTAGCGGGACAACAGATACGCAGTATTTT
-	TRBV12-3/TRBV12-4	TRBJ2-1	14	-	CASSSPMGYNEQFF	TGTGCCAGCAGTTCCCCCATGGGCTACAATGAGCAGTTCTTC
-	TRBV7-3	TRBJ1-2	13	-	CASSLTRGDGYTF	TGTGCCAGCAGCTTAACGCGAGGGGATGGCTACACCTTC
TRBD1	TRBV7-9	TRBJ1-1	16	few	CASSFGPGQVNTEAFF	TGTGCCAGCAGCTTTGGCCCCGGACAGGTGAACACTGAAGCTTTCTTT
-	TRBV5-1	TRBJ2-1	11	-	CASSLGGVQFF	TGCGCCAGCAGCTTGGGGGGGGTTCAGTTCTTC
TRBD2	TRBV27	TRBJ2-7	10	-	CAVGGGEQYF	TGTGCCGTCGGGGGGGGCGAGCAGTACTTC
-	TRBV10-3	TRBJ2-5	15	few	CAISVATSNWETQYF	TGTGCCATCAGTGTAGCGACCTCCAACTGGGAGACCCAGTACTTC
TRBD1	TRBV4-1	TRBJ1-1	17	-	CASSLQGGRQGKAEAFF	TGCGCCAGCAGCCTTCAGGGGGGAAGACAGGGGAAGGCTGAAGCTTTCTTT
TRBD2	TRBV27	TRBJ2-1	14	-	CASCIAGAYNEQFF	TGTGCCAGCTGCATAGCGGGGGCCTACAATGAGCAGTTCTTC
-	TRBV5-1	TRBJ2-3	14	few	CASSLGQMTDTQYF	TGCGCCAGCAGCTTAGGACAGATGACAGATACGCAGTATTTT
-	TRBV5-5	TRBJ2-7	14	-	CASSLETAVYEQYF	TGTGCCAGCAGCTTGGAGACGGCCGTCTACGAGCAGTACTTC
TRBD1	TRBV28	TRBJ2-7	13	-	CASISTGRDEQYF	TGTGCCAGCATCTCGACAGGGCGCGACGAGCAGTACTTC
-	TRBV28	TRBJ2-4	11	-	CASSRQERRYF	TGTGCCAGCAGTAGACAGGAGCGGCGGTACTTC
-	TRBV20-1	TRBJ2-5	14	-	CSASWAFGRETQYF	TGCAGTGCTAGTTGGGCTTTCGGGAGAGAGACCCAGTACTTC
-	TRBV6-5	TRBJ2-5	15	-	CASSPPGPFQETQYF	TGTGCCAGCAGTCCCCCGGGACCTTTTCAAGAGACCCAGTACTTC
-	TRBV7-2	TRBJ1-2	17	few	CASSFPAGQSLTYGYTF	TGTGCCAGCAGCTTCCCCGCGGGGCAGTCCTTGACCTATGGCTACACCTTC
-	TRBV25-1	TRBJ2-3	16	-	CASGGKGQIIGDTQYF	TGTGCCAGCGGGGGAAAGGGGCAAATCATAGGAGATACGCAGTATTTT
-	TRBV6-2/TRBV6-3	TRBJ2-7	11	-	CASGDPGRLYF	TGTGCCAGCGGAGACCCGGGACGGTTGTACTTC
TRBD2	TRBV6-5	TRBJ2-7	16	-	CASIGLAGAGSYEQYF	TGTGCCAGCATCGGACTAGCGGGGGCTGGCTCCTACGAGCAGTACTTC
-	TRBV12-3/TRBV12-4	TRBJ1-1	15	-	CASSLGPSEDTEAFF	TGTGCCAGCAGTTTAGGGCCGTCGGAGGACACTGAAGCTTTCTTT
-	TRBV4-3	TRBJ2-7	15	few	CASSRPPGTGYEQYF	TGCGCCAGCAGCCGACCACCCGGGACTGGTTACGAGCAGTACTTC
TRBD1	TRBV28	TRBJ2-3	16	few	CASSLSAGGSADTQYF	TGTGCCAGCAGTTTATCGGCAGGGGGCAGCGCAGATACGCAGTATTTT
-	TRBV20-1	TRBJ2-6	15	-	CSARVGVSGANVLTF	TGCAGTGCTAGAGTAGGGGTCTCTGGGGCCAACGTCCTGACTTTC
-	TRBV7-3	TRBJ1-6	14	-	CASSVASSNSPLHF	TGTGCCAGCAGCGTAGCGAGCTCTAATTCACCCCTCCACTTT
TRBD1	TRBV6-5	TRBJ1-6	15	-	CASSTGQVDNSPLHF	TGTGCCAGCAGTACCGGACAGGTTGATAATTCACCCCTCCACTTT
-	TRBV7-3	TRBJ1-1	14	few	CASSFTGSDTEAFF	TGTGCCAGCAGCTTTACAGGGAGTGACACTGAAGCTTTCTTT
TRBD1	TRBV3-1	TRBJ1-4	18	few	CASSQAWGQDWANEKLFF	TGTGCCAGCAGCCAAGCTTGGGGACAGGATTGGGCTAATGAAAAACTGTTTTTT
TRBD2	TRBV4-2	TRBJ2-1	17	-	CASSQDFLAGALDEQFF	TGTGCCAGCAGCCAAGATTTTCTAGCGGGGGCCCTCGATGAGCAGTTCTTC
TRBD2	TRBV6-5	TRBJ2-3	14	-	CASSGRGKGDTQYF	TGTGCCAGCAGTGGGCGGGGGAAGGGGGATACGCAGTATTTT
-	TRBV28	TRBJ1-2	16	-	CASSSTSGSRNYGYTF	TGTGCCAGCAGTTCCACCAGTGGCAGTAGAAACTATGGCTACACCTTC
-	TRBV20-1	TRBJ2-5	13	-	CSARDIQTETQYF	TGCAGTGCTAGAGATATACAGACAGAGACCCAGTACTTC
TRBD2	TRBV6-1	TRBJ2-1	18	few	CASSVPVERGLPGHEQFF	TGTGCCAGCAGTGTCCCCGTCGAGCGGGGGCTCCCCGGGCATGAGCAGTTCTTC
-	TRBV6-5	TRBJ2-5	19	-	CASSYSNWFNPEGQETQYF	TGTGCCAGCAGTTACTCGAACTGGTTTAACCCAGAGGGCCAAGAGACCCAGTACTTC
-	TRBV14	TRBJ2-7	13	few	CASSQDPSSEQYF	TGTGCCAGCAGCCAAGATCCGAGCTCCGAGCAGTACTTC
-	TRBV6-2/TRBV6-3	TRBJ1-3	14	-	CASAPGGNGNTIYF	TGTGCCAGCGCCCCAGGTGGAAATGGAAACACCATATATTTT
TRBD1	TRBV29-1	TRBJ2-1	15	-	CSVEGSRTGYNEQFF	TGCAGCGTTGAAGGATCTCGGACAGGGTACAATGAGCAGTTCTTC
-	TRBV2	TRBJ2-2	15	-	CASSDPGRYSGELFF	TGTGCCAGCAGTGACCCAGGGAGGTATTCCGGGGAGCTGTTTTTT
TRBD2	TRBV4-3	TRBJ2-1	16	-	CASSQVPGGRSNEQFF	TGCGCCAGCAGCCAAGTGCCGGGGGGGCGCAGCAATGAGCAGTTCTTC
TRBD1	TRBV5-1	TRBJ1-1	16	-	CASSVQGGIVNTEAFF	TGCGCCAGCAGCGTACAGGGGGGGATTGTGAACACTGAAGCTTTCTTT
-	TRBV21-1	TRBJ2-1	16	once	CASSKEMAGLYNEQFF	TGTGCCAGCAGCAAAGAGATGGCGGGGTTGTACAATGAGCAGTTCTTC
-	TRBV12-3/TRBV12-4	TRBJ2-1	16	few	CASRSSPGLTYNEQFF	TGTGCCAGCAGGAGTTCTCCAGGGTTGACCTACAATGAGCAGTTCTTC
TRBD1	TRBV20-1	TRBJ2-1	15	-	CSARRQGSSYNEQFF	TGCAGTGCTAGGAGACAGGGGAGCTCCTACAATGAGCAGTTCTTC
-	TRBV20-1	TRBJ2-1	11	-	CSAGDGDEQFF	TGCAGTGCCGGAGACGGGGATGAGCAGTTCTTC
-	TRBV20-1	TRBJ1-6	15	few	CSARPFSSYNSPLHF	TGCAGTGCCCGTCCTTTCAGCTCCTATAATTCACCCCTCCACTTT
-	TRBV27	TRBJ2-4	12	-	CASRGRESIQYF	TGTGCCAGTAGGGGGAGAGAAAGCATTCAGTACTTC
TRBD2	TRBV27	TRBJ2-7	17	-	CARPRGDSGVSSYEQYF	TGTGCAAGGCCGAGGGGGGATAGCGGGGTGAGCTCCTACGAGCAGTACTTC
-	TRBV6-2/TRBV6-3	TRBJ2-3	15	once	CASSYTARRTDTQYF	TGTGCCAGCAGTTACACGGCCAGGCGGACAGATACGCAGTATTTT